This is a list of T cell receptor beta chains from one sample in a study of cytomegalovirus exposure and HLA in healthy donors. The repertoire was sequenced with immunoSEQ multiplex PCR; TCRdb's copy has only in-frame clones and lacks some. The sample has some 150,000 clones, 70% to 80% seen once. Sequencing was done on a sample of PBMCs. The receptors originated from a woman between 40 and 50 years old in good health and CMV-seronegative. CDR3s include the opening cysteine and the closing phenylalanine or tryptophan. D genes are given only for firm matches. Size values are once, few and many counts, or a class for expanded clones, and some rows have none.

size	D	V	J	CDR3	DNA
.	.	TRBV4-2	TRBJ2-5	CASSKVGSGETQYF	TGTGCCAGCAGTAAGGTGGGGAGTGGGGAGACCCAGTACTTC
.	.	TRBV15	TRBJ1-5	CATSRDSSSRQPQHF	TGTGCCACCAGCAGAGACTCGAGCAGCAGGCAGCCCCAGCATTTT
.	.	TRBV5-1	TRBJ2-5	CASSLRPLQETQYF	TGCGCCAGCAGCTTGCGACCACTACAAGAGACCCAGTACTTC
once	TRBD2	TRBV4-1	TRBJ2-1	CASSSLKAGAINNEQFF	TGCGCCAGCAGCTCATTGAAAGCGGGGGCCATTAACAATGAGCAGTTCTTC
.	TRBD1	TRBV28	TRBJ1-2	CASITPGTGLEYGYTF	TGTGCCAGCATAACCCCCGGGACAGGGTTGGAGTATGGCTACACCTTC
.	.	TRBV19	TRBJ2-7	CASSIGPYEQYF	TGTGCCAGTAGTATAGGGCCCTACGAGCAGTACTTC
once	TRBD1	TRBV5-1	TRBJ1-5	CASSLDGTGGQQPQHF	TGCGCCAGCAGCTTGGACGGGACAGGTGGCCAACAGCCCCAGCATTTT
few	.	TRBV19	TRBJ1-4	CASIWRGNEKLFF	TGTGCCAGTATTTGGAGGGGTAATGAAAAACTGTTTTTT
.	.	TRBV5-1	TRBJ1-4	CASSRVPGGDYSYEKLFF	TGCGCCAGCAGCCGAGTACCAGGAGGGGACTATTCGTATGAAAAACTGTTTTTT
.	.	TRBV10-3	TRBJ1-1	CAIRSGIRDTEAFF	TGTGCCATCAGATCAGGGATTAGGGACACTGAAGCTTTCTTT
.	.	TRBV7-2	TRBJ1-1	CASSRGQLNTEAFF	TGTGCCAGCAGCAGAGGACAACTGAACACTGAAGCTTTCTTT